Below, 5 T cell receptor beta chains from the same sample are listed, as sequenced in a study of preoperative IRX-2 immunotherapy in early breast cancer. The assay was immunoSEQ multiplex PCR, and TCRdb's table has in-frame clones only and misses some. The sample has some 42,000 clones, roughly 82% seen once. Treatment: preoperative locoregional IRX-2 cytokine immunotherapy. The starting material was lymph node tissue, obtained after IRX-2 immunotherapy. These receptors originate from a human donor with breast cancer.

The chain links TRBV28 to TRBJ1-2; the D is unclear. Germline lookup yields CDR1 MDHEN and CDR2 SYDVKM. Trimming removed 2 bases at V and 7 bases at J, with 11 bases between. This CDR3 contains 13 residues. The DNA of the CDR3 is TGTGCCAGCAGTTTAAACAATTTCCGTGGCTACACCTTC. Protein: CASSLNNFRGYTF.

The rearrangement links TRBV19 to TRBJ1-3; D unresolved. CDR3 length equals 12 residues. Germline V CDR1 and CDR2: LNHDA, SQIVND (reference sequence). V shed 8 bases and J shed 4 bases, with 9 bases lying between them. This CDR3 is CASPDPGNTIYF. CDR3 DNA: TGTGCCAGTCCAGACCCCGGAAACACCATATATTTT.

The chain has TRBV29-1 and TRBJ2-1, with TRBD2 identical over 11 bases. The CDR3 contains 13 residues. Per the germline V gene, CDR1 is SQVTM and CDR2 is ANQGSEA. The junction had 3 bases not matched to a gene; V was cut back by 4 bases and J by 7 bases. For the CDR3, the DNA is TGCAGCGTTGTTACTAGCGGGGGAAATGAGCAGTTCTTC. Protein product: CSVVTSGGNEQFF.

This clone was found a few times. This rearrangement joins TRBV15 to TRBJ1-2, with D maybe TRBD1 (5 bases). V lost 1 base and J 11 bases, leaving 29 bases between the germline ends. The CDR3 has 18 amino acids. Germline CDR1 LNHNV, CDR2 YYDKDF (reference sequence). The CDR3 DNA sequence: TGTGCCACCAGCAGAGTGAAAGCCTCGACAGACCCCCGCCTCAGTTACACCTTC. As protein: CATSRVKASTDPRLSYTF. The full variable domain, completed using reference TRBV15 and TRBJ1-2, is DAMVIQNPRYQVTQFGKPVTLSCSQTLNHNVMYWYQQKSSQAPKLLFHYYDKDFNNEADTPDNFQSRRPNTSFCFLDIRSPGLGDTAMYLCATSRVKASTDPRLSYTFGSGTRLTVV.

This chain's CDR3 is CAIRRTGEDEQYF. The CDR3 nucleotides are TGTGCCATCAGGAGGACAGGGGAGGACGAGCAGTACTTC. This chain links TRBV6-8 with TRBJ2-7; 9 nucleotides agree with TRBD1. The V gene end was trimmed by 10 bases and the J gene end by 5 bases; junction bases not matched to a gene: 9. The CDR3 has 13 residues. Germline V gives CDR1 MNHGY, CDR2 SAAAGT.